Listed here are 7 T cell receptor beta chains from one sample, sequenced in a study of blood T cell repertoires in COVID-19 (dated by TCRdb to about 2020). The protocol used for the library was the immunoSEQ multiplex PCR assay. TCRdb took this table from immuneACCESS and kept in-frame rearrangements with V and J called. Such tables lack part of the clones; where checked against another copy, unresolved V genes explain under half of the gap, and the rest is unexplained. Within this sample are about 35,000 clones, with 75% to 90% of them counted one time only. The ten largest clones add up to over 9% of the sample. The sequenced material came from peripheral blood. All receptors come from a man older than 75 with active COVID-19.

The genes are TRBV7-2 and TRBJ2-1, with a possible D match to TRBD2 (5 bases). Germline V gives CDR1 SGHTA, CDR2 FQGNSA. The CDR3 is 13 residues long. V was clipped by 3 bases and J by 9 bases, with 12 bases between them. The CDR3 sequence is CASSLADWGEQFF. CDR3 sequence (DNA): TGTGCCAGCAGCTTGGCGGACTGGGGTGAGCAGTTCTTC.

This clone was detected a few times. This sequence joins TRBV2 and TRBJ2-3; weak D call: TRBD2 (7 bases). V dropped 8 bases and J dropped 5 bases, with 17 bases sitting between them. The CDR3 consists of 14 residues. The V gene's germline CDR1 is SNHLY and CDR2 FYNNEI. CDR3 bases: TGTGCCAGCGTAAGGGGGAGGGATGGAGATACGCAGTATTTT. As protein: CASVRGRDGDTQYF.

The rearrangement uses TRBV29-1 and TRBJ1-3, with D maybe TRBD1 (6 bases). In germline, CDR1 is SQVTM, CDR2 ANQGSEA. V lost 5 bases and J 3 bases, leaving 17 bases between the germline ends. CDR3 length: 15 residues. The CDR3 loop is CSVQETGTNGNTIYF. CDR3 nucleotide sequence: TGCAGCGTTCAGGAAACAGGGACTAATGGAAACACCATATATTTT.

The V and J genes are TRBV5-6 and TRBJ1-3; D perhaps matches TRBD1 (6 bases). Germline loops: CDR1 SGHDT, CDR2 YYEEEE. The CDR3 runs 15 residues. V gave up 1 base and J gave up 2 bases, with 10 bases separating them. The CDR3: CASSLSGATGNTIYF. The DNA for the CDR3 is TGTGCCAGCAGCTTGTCAGGGGCCACTGGAAACACCATATATTTT.

The rearrangement links TRBV5-5 to TRBJ1-1; D is possibly TRBD1 (5 bases). Trimming took off 2 bases at V and 1 base at J, with 9 bases between the two ends. The CDR3 sequence is 14 residues long. CDR1 is SGHKS and CDR2 is YYEKEE in the germline V gene (reference sequence). The CDR3 here is CASSFATGNTEAFF. The DNA for the CDR3 is TGTGCCAGCAGCTTCGCCACAGGGAACACTGAAGCTTTCTTT.

The gene calls are TRBV29-1 and TRBJ2-3; 10 nucleotides line up with TRBD2. Per the germline V gene, CDR1 is SQVTM and CDR2 is ANQGSEA. The ends lost 5 bases at V and 0 bases at J; junction bases unmatched: 8. The CDR3 has 16 amino acids. DNA for the CDR3: TGCAGCGTTCCCGCTAGCGGGAGAGCTAGCACAGATACGCAGTATTTT. Translating it yields CSVPASGRASTDTQYF.

The rearrangement uses TRBV3-1 (or the pseudogene TRBV3-2) and TRBJ2-3, with a weak D call TRBD2 (6 bases). Germline assignment: CDR1 LGHDT and CDR2 YNNKEL (reference sequence). Trimming removed 1 base at V and 7 bases at J, with 15 bases between. CDR3 length: 15 amino acids. The CDR3 region has the DNA TGTGCCAGCAGCCAAGGACTAGGGCTAAGGAATACGCAGTATTTT. Its protein product is CASSQGLGLRNTQYF.